This T cell receptor (beta chain) was obtained from a study of T cell repertoires in cytomegalovirus infection. Study-wide background: The public TCR beta signatures pointed to both CMV infection and matching HLA type. General observations from the study: People with CMV and the relevant HLA were identified by cumulative public TCR beta family frequency. In two of eight donors, the top clonotype was HLA-C-restricted CMV-specific.

In the case of this clonotype: Its antigen is as yet unknown.

V was shortened by 6 bases and J by 1 base, with 9 bases between the two germline ends. This CDR3 comprises 13 residues. Germline lookup yields CDR1 MNHNS and CDR2 SASEGT. Each CDR3 protein is one row after TCRdb ran MiXCR on the reads. The sample shows around 180,000 distinct CDR3 sequences, 25% to 30% of them seen only once. The source material was PBMCs. The receptor's source is a human donor in good health (CMV status not recorded). Some clones in this sample may be carry-over from other donors' samples. This chain connects TRBV6-1 to TRBJ1-1, with D unresolved. This chain's CDR3 is CASSRSTNTEAFF. In nucleotides, the CDR3 is TGTGCCAGCAGCAGGAGCACGAACACTGAAGCTTTCTTT.